The clone carrying this T cell receptor beta chain was observed a handful of times. The antigen is undetermined. This entry is derived from a study of early stage breast cancer tumors. Study context: Twelve of the 16 invasive tumors were ER+, PR+ and HER2-. The ER+/PR+/HER2- tumors included seven or eight ductal and four lobular carcinomas.

Sequenced by immunoSEQ multiplex PCR; TCRdb stores in-frame clones only, minus some. The data contain about 51,000 clones, roughly 78% of them seen just once; the ten biggest clones take up around 3.4%. Study results and caveats: Comparing each tissue with blood distinguished tumor from normal in about 90% of the 16 patients.

The material sequenced was blood. The receptor was isolated from a person aged 40 to 49 with breast cancer.

In nucleotides, the CDR3 is TGTGCCAGTAGCGGACAGGGGTATAGAGCTTTCTTT. Translation gives CASSGQGYRAFF. The rearrangement joins TRBV19 to TRBJ1-1; 9 nucleotides line up with TRBD1. Germline-derived CDR1 and CDR2 are LNHDA and SQIVND (reference sequence). This CDR3 has 12 amino acids. Unmatched junction bases numbered 6, after V lost 6 bases and J lost 10 bases.